These 5 T cell receptor beta chains were sequenced from one sample in a study of blood T cell repertoires in COVID-19. Measured with immunoSEQ multiplex PCR; TCRdb has only the in-frame clones, and not every one. The repertoire includes roughly 230,000 clones, 82% of them detected once, and 3% to 4% sits in the top ten. Sequenced input: PBMCs or T cells enriched from blood (not recorded which). The receptors come from a woman in her sixties or seventies who had recovered from COVID-19.

The chain links TRBV11-2 to TRBJ1-1, with D unresolved. Germline loops: CDR1 SGHAT, CDR2 FQNNGV. V was clipped by 0 bases and J by 6 bases, with 14 bases between them. CDR3 length: 15 residues. In nucleotides, the CDR3 is TGTGCCAGCAGCTTAGATCTGGAGGGAATGGCTGAAGCTTTCTTT. The encoded protein is CASSLDLEGMAEAFF.

The rearrangement links TRBV14 to TRBJ2-1; TRBD1 matches 8 bases. The V gene's germline CDR1 is SGHDN and CDR2 FVKESK. The length of the CDR3 is 14 residues. V was clipped by 7 bases and J by 7 bases; unmatched bases: 9. The CDR3: CASTPQGALNEQFF. The CDR3 bases are TGTGCCAGCACCCCGCAGGGGGCGTTGAATGAGCAGTTCTTC.

The rearrangement uses TRBV29-1 and TRBJ2-1; unclear D gene. The CDR3 is 14 amino acids. From germline, CDR1 is SQVTM and CDR2 ANQGSEA. V was cut by 3 bases and J by 5 bases, with 14 bases left in between. The CDR3 DNA reads TGCAGCGTTGATGAATCGGGTTTACACAATGAGCAGTTCTTC. It codes for CSVDESGLHNEQFF.

The CDR3 here is CASSVGTRGTEAFF. The CDR3 DNA reads TGTGCCAGCAGCGTAGGGACCAGGGGCACTGAAGCTTTCTTT. The gene calls are TRBV9 and TRBJ1-1; D is possibly TRBD1 (6 bases). CDR3 length equals 14 residues. CDR1 is SGDLS and CDR2 is YYNGEE in the germline V gene. Trimming took 0 bases from V and 4 from J, leaving 10 bases between them.

This clone was counted a single time. This chain uses TRBV19 with TRBJ2-7; D might be TRBD2 (7 bases). V was pared by 6 bases and J by 4 bases, with 22 bases between. The CDR3 runs to 16 residues. Germline CDR1 and CDR2: LNHDA and SQIVND (reference sequence). CDR3 residues: CASSRAGAPGEYEQYF. CDR3 nucleotides: TGTGCCAGTAGCAGGGCGGGGGCCCCGGGAGAATACGAGCAGTACTTC. The whole variable domain, filled in from reference TRBV19 and TRBJ2-7, reads DGGITQSPKYLFRKEGQNVTLSCEQNLNHDAMYWYRQDPGQGLRLIYYSQIVNDFQKGDIAEGYSVSREKKESFPLTVTSAQKNPTAFYLCASSRAGAPGEYEQYFGPGTRLTVT.